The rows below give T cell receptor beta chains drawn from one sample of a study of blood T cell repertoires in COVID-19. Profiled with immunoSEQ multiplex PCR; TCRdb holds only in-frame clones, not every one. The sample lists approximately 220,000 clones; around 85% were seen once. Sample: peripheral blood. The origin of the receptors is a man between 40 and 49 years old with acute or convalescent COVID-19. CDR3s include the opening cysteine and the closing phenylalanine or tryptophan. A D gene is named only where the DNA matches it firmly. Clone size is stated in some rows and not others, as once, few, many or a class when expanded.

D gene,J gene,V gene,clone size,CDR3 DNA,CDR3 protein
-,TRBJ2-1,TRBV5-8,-,TGTGCCAGCAGCTTGGGGCTAGCCGACTACAATGAGCAGTTCTTC,CASSLGLADYNEQFF
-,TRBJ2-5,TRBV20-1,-,TGCAGTGCTAGTTCGCTCGGGACAACCCAAGAGACCCAGTACTTC,CSASSLGTTQETQYF
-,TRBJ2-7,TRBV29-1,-,TGCAGCGTTGAGCTTTGGGTTTCCCATTTCGGGGGCGAGCAGTACTTC,CSVELWVSHFGGEQYF
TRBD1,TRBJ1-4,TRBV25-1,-,TGTGCCAGCAGTGATGACAGGGGGGATGAAAAACTGTTTTTT,CASSDDRGDEKLFF
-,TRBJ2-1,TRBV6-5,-,TGTGCCAGCGGGCGACAGGTTCTCAATGAGCAGTTCTTC,CASGRQVLNEQFF
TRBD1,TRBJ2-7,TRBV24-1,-,TGTGCCACCAGTTCGGGACAGGGAACGGGTGAGCAGTACTTC,CATSSGQGTGEQYF
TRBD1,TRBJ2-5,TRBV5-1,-,TGCGCCAGCAGCCTACAAACAGGGGCGGAGACCCAGTACTTC,CASSLQTGAETQYF
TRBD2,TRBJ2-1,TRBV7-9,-,TGTGCCAGCAGCCAAAAACTAGCGGAACTATACAATGAGCAGTTCTTC,CASSQKLAELYNEQFF
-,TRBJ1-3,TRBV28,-,TGTGCCAGCAGTTTGGGCAGCTCTGGAAACACCATATATTTT,CASSLGSSGNTIYF
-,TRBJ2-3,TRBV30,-,TGTGCCTGGAACCACGCGACAGATACGCAGTATTTT,CAWNHATDTQYF
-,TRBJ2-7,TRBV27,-,TGTGCCAGCAGTTTAGGTCTAGGGGGATCCTACGAGCAGTACTTC,CASSLGLGGSYEQYF
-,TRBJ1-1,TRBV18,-,TGTGCCAGCTCACCGAGCTGGACAGCCCAGAACACTGAAGCTTTCTTT,CASSPSWTAQNTEAFF
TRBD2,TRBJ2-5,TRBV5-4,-,TGTGCCAGCAGCTTGAAGGCGGGGGGCCAAGAGACCCAGTACTTC,CASSLKAGGQETQYF
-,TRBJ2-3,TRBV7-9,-,TGTGCCAGCCTCGGGTTCATTCCCAGAGATACGCAGTATTTT,CASLGFIPRDTQYF
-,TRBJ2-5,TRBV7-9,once,TGTGCCAGCAGCTTAGCCCCCATTGAGACCCAGTACTTC,CASSLAPIETQYF
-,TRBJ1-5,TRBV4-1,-,TGCGCCAGCAGCCAGCTGCGAGAGGGTTGGCCCCAGCATTTT,CASSQLREGWPQHF
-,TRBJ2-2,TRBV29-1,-,TGCAGCGCCGGGACTGACCCTGACACCGGGGAGCTGTTTTTT,CSAGTDPDTGELFF
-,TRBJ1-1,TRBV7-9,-,TGTGCCAGCAGCCCCCCGGGGGTTAGTCGTACTGAAGCTTTCTTT,CASSPPGVSRTEAFF
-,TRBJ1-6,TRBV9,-,TGTGCCAGCAGCGTAGGTTTGGACAGTAATAATTCACCCCTCCACTTT,CASSVGLDSNNSPLHF
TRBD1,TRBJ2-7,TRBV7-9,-,TGTGCCAGCAGCTCGGACAGGGGTACCTACGAGCAGTACTTC,CASSSDRGTYEQYF
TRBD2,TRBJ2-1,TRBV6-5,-,TGTGCCAGCAGTTTTACTAGCGGGAATGAGCAGTTCTTC,CASSFTSGNEQFF
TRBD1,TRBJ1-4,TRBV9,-,TGTGCCAGCGGATCCTACAGGGGCAGTAGTGAAAAACTGTTTTTT,CASGSYRGSSEKLFF
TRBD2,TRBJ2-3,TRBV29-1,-,TGCAGCGTTGGCCCCCGACATAAACTAGCGGGACTGCGAGCTGGTACGCAGTATTTT,CSVGPRHKLAGLRAGTQYF
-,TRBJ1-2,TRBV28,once,TGTGCCAGCAGTTTAGGGGGACACCCCCCCTACGGCTACACCTTC,CASSLGGHPPYGYTF
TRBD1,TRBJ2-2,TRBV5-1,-,TGCGCCAGCAGCATCACACAGGGGGCTGGGACCGGGGAGCTGTTTTTT,CASSITQGAGTGELFF
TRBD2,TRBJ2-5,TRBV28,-,TGTGCCAGCAGTTTATCCAGCGGGAGGGCCCTCGGTGTGACCCAGTACTTC,CASSLSSGRALGVTQYF
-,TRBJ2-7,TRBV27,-,TGTGCCAGCAGTTTAGGGCCAAAGAGCTACGAGCAGTACTTC,CASSLGPKSYEQYF
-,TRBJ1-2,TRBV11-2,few,TGTGCCAGCAGCTTAGACAGGGAGGGAGGCTACACCTTC,CASSLDREGGYTF
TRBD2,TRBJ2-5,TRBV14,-,TGTGCCAGCAGCCAAGCGACTAGCGGGATCCAAGAGACCCAGTACTTC,CASSQATSGIQETQYF
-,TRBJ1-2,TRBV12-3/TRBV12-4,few,TGTGCCAGCAGTTCCTGGGAGGGCTACACCTTC,CASSSWEGYTF
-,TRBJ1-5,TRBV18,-,TGTGCCAGCTCACTGGGGAGGAGCGGCAATCAGCCCCAGCATTTT,CASSLGRSGNQPQHF
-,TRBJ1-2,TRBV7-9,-,TGTGCCAGCAGCTTAGCGAACCAGGGTGGGTATGGCTACACCTTC,CASSLANQGGYGYTF
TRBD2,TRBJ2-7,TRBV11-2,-,TGTGCCAGCAGCGAAAGGACTAGCGGCTCCTACGAGCAGTACTTC,CASSERTSGSYEQYF
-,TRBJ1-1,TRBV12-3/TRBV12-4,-,TGTGCCAGCAGAGCCAGGGAACGGACTGAAGCTTTCTTT,CASRARERTEAFF
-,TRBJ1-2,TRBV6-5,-,TGTGCCAGCAGTTACGGGGGCGCGAGGTATGGCTACACCTTC,CASSYGGARYGYTF
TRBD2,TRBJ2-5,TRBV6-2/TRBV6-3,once,TGTGCCAGCAGTGAGCGGGGGGTTAGAGAGACCCAGTACTTC,CASSERGVRETQYF
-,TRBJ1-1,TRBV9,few,TGTGCCAGCAGCGTAGGAGGATTGGACATGAACACTGAAGCTTTCTTT,CASSVGGLDMNTEAFF
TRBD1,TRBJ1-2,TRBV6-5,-,TGTGCCAGCAGCCGGGACAGGGGAAACTATGGCTACACCTTC,CASSRDRGNYGYTF
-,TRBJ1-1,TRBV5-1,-,TGCGCCAGCAGCTTGCCCACCCCGGGGGACACTGAAGCTTTCTTT,CASSLPTPGDTEAFF
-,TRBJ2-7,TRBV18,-,TGTGCCAGCTCCCCTATACTACACGCTTCTTTCGAGCAGTACTTC,CASSPILHASFEQYF
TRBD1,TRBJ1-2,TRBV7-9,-,TGTGCCAGCAGCTTGCTCACAGGGGATGTCTATGGCTACACCTTC,CASSLLTGDVYGYTF
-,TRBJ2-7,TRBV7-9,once,TGTGCCAGCAGCTTCCTCTTAAGGGGCCCCGAGCAGTACTTC,CASSFLLRGPEQYF
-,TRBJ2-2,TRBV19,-,TGTGCCATTAGCCAACAGGGGACGGGGGACACCGGGGAGCTGTTTTTT,CAISQQGTGDTGELFF
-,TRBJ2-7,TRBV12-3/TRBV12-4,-,TGTGCCAGCAGTTTGTTCGGAGACGGTGGTCAGTACTTC,CASSLFGDGGQYF
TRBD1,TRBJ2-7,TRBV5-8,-,TGTGCCAGCAGCACCTCGGGGACAGGGGACTACGAGCAGTACTTC,CASSTSGTGDYEQYF
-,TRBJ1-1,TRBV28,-,TGTGCCAGCAGTTCAGCTGTCAGGGGCACTGAAGCTTTCTTT,CASSSAVRGTEAFF
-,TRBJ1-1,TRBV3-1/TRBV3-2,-,TGTGCCAGCAGTGACGGGGCGCGGGGGACTGAAGCTTTCTTT,CASSDGARGTEAFF
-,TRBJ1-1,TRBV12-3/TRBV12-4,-,TGTGCCAGCAGAGGACAGTCTGAAGCTTTCTTT,CASRGQSEAFF
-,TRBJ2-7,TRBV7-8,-,TGTGCCAGCAGCCCCTATGAGGCCTACGAGCAGTACTTC,CASSPYEAYEQYF
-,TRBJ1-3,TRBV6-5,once,TGTGCCAGCAGCGACAGAGTAAGCTCTGGAAACACCATATATTTT,CASSDRVSSGNTIYF
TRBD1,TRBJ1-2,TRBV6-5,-,TGTGCCACCCAAGGGGGGGGACAGGCCTATGGCTACACCTTC,CATQGGGQAYGYTF